This T cell receptor beta chain was observed in a study of T cells in Graves' hyperthyroidism and ophthalmopathy. What was amplified from RNA transcripts were TCR beta CDR3 regions. Using the HTBI primer set, a first-round RT-PCR was run on the TCR CDR3. TCRdb re-analysed the multiplex PCR reads in MiXCR, keeping a single row per CDR3 protein. The sample lists more than 500,000 distinct CDR3 sequences, 15% to 20% occurring once. CDR1 is KGHDR and CDR2 is SFDVKD in the germline V gene. V was clipped by 0 bases and J by 2 bases, with 9 bases between them. This CDR3 comprises 16 residues. Exclusion followed for patients with uncontrolled infection, other autoimmune disease, pregnancy or lactation.

This receptor was identified in a woman aged 30 to 39 with Graves' hyperthyroidism. Sequenced sample: blood. The J gene is TRBJ2-2, the V gene TRBV24-1; D is perhaps TRBD1 or TRBD2 (5 bases each). CDR3 region: CATSDLRDGNTGELFF. In DNA, the CDR3 is TGTGCCACCAGTGATTTGAGGGACGGTAACACCGGGGAGCTGTTTTTT.